The 28 T cell receptor beta chains listed next were all sequenced from one sample in a study of tumor T cells in aggressive B-cell lymphoma. The table came from immunoSEQ multiplex PCR; TCRdb's copy has only in-frame clones and leaves some out. The top ten clones hold approximately 4.3% of a sample with some 9,500 clones, over 75% of them seen once. Sequencing was done on a sample of tumor tissue. These receptors originate from an adult with diffuse large B cell lymphoma.

This clone was seen only once. The chain employs TRBV18 and TRBJ1-4; D is unresolved. V shed 3 bases and J shed 4 bases, with 9 bases lying between them. Germline lookup yields CDR1 KGHSH and CDR2 LQKENI. The CDR3 totals 14 residues. The CDR3 DNA follows: TGTGCCAGCTCACCCGGCGGCCGTAATGAAAAACTGTTTTTT. It encodes CASSPGGRNEKLFF.

The V gene is TRBV7-3, the J gene TRBJ2-3; tentatively, D is TRBD1 (5 bases). The V gene's germline CDR1 is SGHTA and CDR2 FQGTGA. Trimming pared 2 bases from V and 6 bases from J, leaving 9 bases between. The CDR3 is made up of 13 amino acids. CDR3 coding DNA: TGTGCCAGCAGCTTACCTGGGGCGGATACGCAGTATTTT. Protein: CASSLPGADTQYF.

V and J are TRBV6-4 and TRBJ1-4; D perhaps matches TRBD1 (6 bases). The CDR3 spans 10 residues. Trimming removed 11 bases from V and 8 bases from J, with 9 bases in between. Germline V lookup: CDR1 MRHNA, CDR2 SNTAGT. CDR3 sequence (DNA): TGTGCCCGGACAGAGGAAAAACTGTTTTTT. Translated, it gives CARTEEKLFF.

The table lists this clone with a few counts. The rearrangement links TRBV20-1 to TRBJ1-5; D is unresolved. Looked up from germline, CDR1 is DFQATT and CDR2 is SNEGSKA (reference sequence). Trimming left V 1 base short and J 11 bases short, with 9 bases between. CDR3 length: 11 residues. DNA of the CDR3: TGCAGTGCTAGAGGATTGCAGGCCCAGCATTTT. Translated, it gives CSARGLQAQHF.

The genes are TRBV7-2 and TRBJ2-5; 13 nucleotides agree with TRBD2. Looked up from germline, CDR1 is SGHTA and CDR2 is FQGNSA. The CDR3 extends over 15 amino acids. J lost 4 bases, V lost 7 bases, and 6 bases had no gene match. The CDR3 DNA follows: TGTGCCAGCATACTAGCGGGGGGGCTCGGAGAGACCCAGTACTTC. It encodes CASILAGGLGETQYF.

This sequence joins TRBV5-1 and TRBJ2-2; D perhaps matches TRBD1 (6 bases). Germline V CDR1 and CDR2: SGHRS, YFSETQ. The CDR3 totals 15 residues. V was shortened by 2 bases and J by 5 bases, with 13 bases between the two germline ends. Here the CDR3 reads CASSFSGERTGELFF. CDR3 DNA: TGCGCCAGCAGCTTTTCAGGGGAAAGGACCGGGGAGCTGTTTTTT.

The chain is built from TRBV9 and TRBJ1-6; D is undetermined. Germline-derived CDR1 and CDR2 are SGDLS and YYNGEE. This CDR3 contains 16 residues. V was pared by 0 bases and J by 7 bases, with 14 bases between. The CDR3 is CASSVDSLGRNSPLHF. The CDR3 DNA is TGTGCCAGCAGCGTAGACAGTTTAGGTAGAAATTCACCCCTCCACTTT.

V is TRBV19 and J is TRBJ2-7; D is undetermined. Looked up from germline, CDR1 is LNHDA and CDR2 is SQIVND (reference sequence). The CDR3 sequence is 13 residues long. With 3 bases removed from V and 7 bases from J, the gap between germline ends came to 13 bases. CDR3 in amino acids: CASSMVAFGEQYF. The CDR3 bases are TGTGCCAGTAGTATGGTTGCCTTCGGGGAGCAGTACTTC.

The genes are TRBV4-1 and TRBJ1-3; D not resolved. V lost 4 bases and J lost 0, with 10 bases in between. This CDR3 has 15 amino acids. Germline loops: CDR1 MGHRA, CDR2 YSYEKL. CDR3 nucleotide sequence: TGCGCCAGCAGCCGAGAACAGTCCTCTGGAAACACCATATATTTT. Translated: CASSREQSSGNTIYF.

The chain carries TRBV7-2 and TRBJ1-2, with D uncertain. V lost 4 bases and J lost 8, with 17 bases in between. In germline, CDR1 is SGHTA, CDR2 FQGNSA. The CDR3 has 14 amino acids. DNA for the CDR3: TGTGCCAGCAGCTACGTGGTGGCGGCGAGAGGCTACACCTTC. As protein: CASSYVVAARGYTF.

This sequence joins TRBV29-1 and TRBJ2-1; D is ambiguous. This CDR3 spans 11 amino acids. Germline-derived CDR1 and CDR2 are SQVTM and ANQGSEA. V dropped 4 bases and J dropped 4 bases, with 5 bases sitting between them. CDR3 coding DNA: TGCAGCGTTGCTTATTACAATGAGCAGTTCTTC. Its translation: CSVAYYNEQFF.

This clone has just one count. For the CDR3, the DNA is TGTGCCAGCAGTCCCCGCTTGAGCGGAGGAACTAGCACAGATACGCAGTATTTT. This codes for CASSPRLSGGTSTDTQYF. V usage is TRBV27 and J usage is TRBJ2-3; weak D call: TRBD2 (5 bases). Trimming left V 5 bases short and J 0 bases short, with 21 bases between. CDR1 and CDR2 from the germline V gene are MNHEY and SMNVEV (reference sequence). The CDR3 runs 18 residues.

V gene TRBV19 combines with J gene TRBJ2-7; no clear D. The CDR3 has 13 residues. Trimming cost V 0 bases and J 0 bases, with 3 bases left between them. Per germline, CDR1 LNHDA and CDR2 SQIVND (reference sequence). CDR3 loop: CASSIDRSYEQYF. For the CDR3, the DNA is TGTGCCAGTAGTATAGATCGCTCCTACGAGCAGTACTTC.

This clone was seen more than once but under ten times. This rearrangement joins TRBV19 to TRBJ2-7; D might be TRBD1 (6 bases). CDR1 is LNHDA, CDR2 SQIVND, per germline (reference sequence). The CDR3 contains 15 residues. Trimming took off 5 bases at V and 3 bases at J, with 17 bases between the two ends. The CDR3 spells CASSPSDRELYEQYF. CDR3 nucleotide sequence: TGTGCCAGTAGTCCATCGGACAGAGAGCTCTACGAGCAGTACTTC.

The gene calls are TRBV28 and TRBJ2-1; TRBD1 matches at 7 bases. Germline V gene sequence: CDR1 MDHEN, CDR2 SYDVKM. J was trimmed by 4 bases and V by 6 bases; bases with no gene match: 6. The CDR3 spans 14 residues. CDR3: CASSPGGRYNEQFF. Written as DNA, the CDR3 is TGTGCCAGCAGCCCAGGGGGTCGGTACAATGAGCAGTTCTTC.

The CDR3 here is CASSEPYFGTGIHGYTF. The CDR3 DNA follows: TGTGCCAGCAGTGAACCCTATTTTGGGACAGGTATCCATGGCTACACCTTC. The rearrangement uses TRBV6-1 and TRBJ1-2, with TRBD1 identical over 8 bases. CDR1 and CDR2 (germline): MNHNS, SASEGT. The CDR3 covers 17 residues. V shed 2 bases, J shed 6 bases, and the junction held 14 bases outside the gene matches.

This clone was counted between two and nine times. J is TRBJ1-6 and V is TRBV15; 8 bases are shared with TRBD1. V dropped 4 bases and J dropped 5; count of bases not matched to a gene: 4. The CDR3 sequence is 15 residues long. Germline-derived CDR1 and CDR2 are LNHNV and YYDKDF (reference sequence). In nucleotides, the CDR3 is TGTGCCACCAGCATAGGGACAGGCAATAATTCACCCCTCCACTTT. This gives the protein CATSIGTGNNSPLHF.

The V call is TRBV6-5, the J call TRBJ1-6; TRBD1 might be the D (6 bases). V was shortened by 4 bases and J by 2 bases, with 12 bases between the two germline ends. In germline, CDR1 is MNHEY, CDR2 SVGAGI. This CDR3 has 16 amino acids. DNA for the CDR3: TGTGCCAGCAGTTTCCTGACAGGACCCTATAATTCACCCCTCCACTTT. Its protein product is CASSFLTGPYNSPLHF.

This clone showed up just a few times. The chain links TRBV28 to TRBJ1-2; D unresolved. Germline lookup yields CDR1 MDHEN and CDR2 SYDVKM. The CDR3 covers 15 residues. V gave up 0 bases and J gave up 1 base, with 9 bases separating them. The CDR3 DNA reads as TGTGCCAGCAGTTTATGGAGTCTTGGTAACTATGGCTACACCTTC. It codes for CASSLWSLGNYGYTF.

The J gene is TRBJ2-3, the V gene TRBV27, with TRBD1 matching over 10 bases. From germline, CDR1 is MNHEY and CDR2 SMNVEV (reference sequence). V was pared by 7 bases and J by 0 bases, with 7 bases of the junction left unmatched. The CDR3 spans 16 residues. DNA of the CDR3: TGTGCCAGCACCGACAGGGGGCCTCATAGCACAGATACGCAGTATTTT. Translation gives CASTDRGPHSTDTQYF.

The V and J genes are TRBV7-9 and TRBJ2-5; D is perhaps TRBD2 (5 bases). The last part of the DNA fits TRBJ2-7 better; the J call may be wrong. CDR1 and CDR2 (germline): SEHNR, FQNEAQ (reference sequence). CDR3 size: 15 residues. The chain's CDR3 is CASSLVLGVIYEQYF. CDR3 in DNA: TGTGCCAGCAGCTTAGTATTGGGAGTGATTTACGAGCAGTACTTC.

This chain joins TRBV5-1 and TRBJ1-4; D remains ambiguous. The CDR3 is made up of 11 amino acids. The V and J ends lost 3 bases and 8 bases respectively, with 5 bases between them. Germline assignment: CDR1 SGHRS and CDR2 YFSETQ. The CDR3 region is CASSSEEKLFF. In DNA form, the CDR3 reads TGCGCCAGCAGCTCGGAGGAAAAACTGTTTTTT.

V and J are TRBV19 and TRBJ1-1; the D is unclear. Trimming removed 3 bases from V and 1 base from J, with 15 bases in between. This CDR3 region has 16 residues. Germline-derived CDR1 and CDR2 are LNHDA and SQIVND (reference sequence). In nucleotides, the CDR3 is TGTGCCAGTAGTATGGCAAGCTTGAGGCAGAACACTGAAGCTTTCTTT. As protein: CASSMASLRQNTEAFF. The whole variable domain, filled in from reference TRBV19 and TRBJ1-1, reads DGGITQSPKYLFRKEGQNVTLSCEQNLNHDAMYWYRQDPGQGLRLIYYSQIVNDFQKGDIAEGYSVSREKKESFPLTVTSAQKNPTAFYLCASSMASLRQNTEAFFGQGTRLTVV.

The chain joins TRBV30 to TRBJ2-2, with D tentatively TRBD2 (6 bases). The germline V and J ends were trimmed by 0 bases and 4 bases, with 15 bases remaining between them. Per the germline V gene, CDR1 is GTSNPN and CDR2 is SVGIG (reference sequence). The CDR3 totals 16 residues. The CDR3 DNA sequence: TGTGCCTGGAGTGTACGGAATAGCGGTATCACCGGGGAGCTGTTTTTT. Encoded protein: CAWSVRNSGITGELFF.

This clone was detected only a few times. The rearrangement joins TRBV29-1 to TRBJ1-2; 8 positions match TRBD1. Germline V gene sequence: CDR1 SQVTM, CDR2 ANQGSEA. The CDR3 runs to 14 residues. V gave up 5 bases and J gave up 0 bases; unmatched junction bases: 5. Here the CDR3 reads CSVRTGTTNYGYTF. Here the CDR3 DNA reads TGCAGCGTTAGGACAGGGACGACTAACTATGGCTACACCTTC.

The DNA for the CDR3 is TGTGCCACCAGCAGAGATCAGGCAGAAGAGACCCAGTACTTC. Its protein is CATSRDQAEETQYF. The J gene is TRBJ2-5, the V gene TRBV15; D ambiguous. Deletions cut 0 bases from V and 3 bases from J, with 8 bases between. This CDR3 contains 14 residues. CDR1 and CDR2 (germline): LNHNV, YYDKDF (reference sequence).

This chain joins TRBV25-1 and TRBJ2-3; D is possibly TRBD2 (6 bases). The V gene lost 1 base and the J gene lost 0 bases, with 8 bases spanning the gap. The germline V gene encodes CDR1 MGHDK and CDR2 SYGVNS. This CDR3 contains 15 residues. The CDR3: CASSEWRGSTDTQYF. DNA of the CDR3: TGTGCCAGCAGTGAATGGCGGGGAAGCACAGATACGCAGTATTTT.

This chain uses TRBV14 with TRBJ2-4; perhaps TRBD2 as D (6 bases). The CDR3 extends over 20 amino acids. Trimming took 1 base from V and 0 from J, leaving 22 bases between them. Germline CDR1 reads SGHDN; CDR2 reads FVKESK. The CDR3 here is CASSQGVYRDSGAAKNIQYF. Here the CDR3 DNA reads TGTGCCAGCAGCCAAGGAGTTTATAGGGATAGCGGAGCAGCCAAAAACATTCAGTACTTC. The whole variable domain, remainder taken from reference TRBV14 and TRBJ2-4, is EAGVTQFPSHSVIEKGQTVTLRCDPISGHDNLYWYRRVMGKEIKFLLHFVKESKQDESGMPNNRFLAERTGGTYSTLKVQPAELEDSGVYFCASSQGVYRDSGAAKNIQYFGAGTRLSVL.